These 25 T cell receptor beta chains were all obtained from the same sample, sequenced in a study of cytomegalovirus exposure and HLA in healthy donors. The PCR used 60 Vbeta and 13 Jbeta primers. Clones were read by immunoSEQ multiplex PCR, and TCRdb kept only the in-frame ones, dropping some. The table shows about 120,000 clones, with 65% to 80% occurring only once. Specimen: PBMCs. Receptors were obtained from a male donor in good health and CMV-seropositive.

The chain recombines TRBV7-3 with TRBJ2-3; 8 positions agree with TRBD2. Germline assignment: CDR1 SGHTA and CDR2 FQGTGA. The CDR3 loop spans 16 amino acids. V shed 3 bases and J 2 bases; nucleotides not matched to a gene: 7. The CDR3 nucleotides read TGTGCCAGCAGCTTTTCAGCGGGAGCTTTCACAGATACGCAGTATTTT. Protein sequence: CASSFSAGAFTDTQYF.

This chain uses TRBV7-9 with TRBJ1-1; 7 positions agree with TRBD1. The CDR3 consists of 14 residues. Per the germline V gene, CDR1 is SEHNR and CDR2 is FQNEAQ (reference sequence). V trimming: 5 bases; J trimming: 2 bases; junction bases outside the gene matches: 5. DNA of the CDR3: TGTGCCAGCAGCCTCCGACAGGGAAACACTGAAGCTTTCTTT. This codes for CASSLRQGNTEAFF. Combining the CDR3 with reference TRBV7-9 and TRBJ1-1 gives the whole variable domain DTGVSQNPRHKITKRGQNVTFRCDPISEHNRLYWYRQTLGQGPEFLTYFQNEAQLEKSRLLSDRFSAERPKGSFSTLEIQRTEQGDSAMYLCASSLRQGNTEAFFGQGTRLTVV.

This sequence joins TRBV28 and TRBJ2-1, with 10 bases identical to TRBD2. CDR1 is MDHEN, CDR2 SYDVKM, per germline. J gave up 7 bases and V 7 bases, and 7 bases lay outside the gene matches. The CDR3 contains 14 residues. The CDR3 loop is CASTTAGGTNEQFF. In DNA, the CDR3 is TGTGCCAGCACCACAGCGGGAGGGACGAATGAGCAGTTCTTC.

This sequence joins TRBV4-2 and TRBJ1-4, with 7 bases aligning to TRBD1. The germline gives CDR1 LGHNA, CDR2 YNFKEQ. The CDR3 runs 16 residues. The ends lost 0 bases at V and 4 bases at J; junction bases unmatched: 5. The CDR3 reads CASSQDWSGGNEKLFF. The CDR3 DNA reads TGTGCCAGCAGCCAAGATTGGTCAGGGGGTAATGAAAAACTGTTTTTT.

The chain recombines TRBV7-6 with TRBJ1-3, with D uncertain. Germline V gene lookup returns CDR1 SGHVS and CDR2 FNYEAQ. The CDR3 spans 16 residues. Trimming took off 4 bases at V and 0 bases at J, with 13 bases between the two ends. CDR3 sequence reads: CASSSSSEGSGNTIYF. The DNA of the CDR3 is TGTGCCAGCAGCTCATCCTCGGAGGGCTCTGGAAACACCATATATTTT.

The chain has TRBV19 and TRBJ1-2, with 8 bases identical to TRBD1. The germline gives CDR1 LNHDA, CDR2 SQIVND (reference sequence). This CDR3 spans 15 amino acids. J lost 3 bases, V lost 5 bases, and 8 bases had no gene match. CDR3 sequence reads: CASSPRQGPDYGYTF. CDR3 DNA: TGTGCCAGTAGTCCCCGACAGGGGCCGGACTATGGCTACACCTTC.

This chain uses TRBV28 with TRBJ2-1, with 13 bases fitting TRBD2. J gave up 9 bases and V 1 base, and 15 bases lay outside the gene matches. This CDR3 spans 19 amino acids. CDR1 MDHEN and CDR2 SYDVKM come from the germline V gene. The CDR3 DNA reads TGTGCCAGCAGTTTATTGCGGACTAGCGGGAGTCTTGCTATGAGTGAGCAGTTCTTC. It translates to CASSLLRTSGSLAMSEQFF.

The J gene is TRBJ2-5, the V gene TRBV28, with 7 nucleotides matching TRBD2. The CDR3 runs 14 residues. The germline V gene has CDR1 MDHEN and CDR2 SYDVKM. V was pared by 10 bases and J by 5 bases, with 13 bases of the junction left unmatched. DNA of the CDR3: TGTGCCACTACCGGGGGGACTGTCTTCGAGACCCAGTACTTC. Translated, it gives CATTGGTVFETQYF.

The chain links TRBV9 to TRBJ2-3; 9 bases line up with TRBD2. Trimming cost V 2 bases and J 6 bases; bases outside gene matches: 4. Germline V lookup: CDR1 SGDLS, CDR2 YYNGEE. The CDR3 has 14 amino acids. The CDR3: CASSVTSGWDTQYF. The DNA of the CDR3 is TGTGCCAGCAGCGTCACTAGCGGGTGGGATACGCAGTATTTT.

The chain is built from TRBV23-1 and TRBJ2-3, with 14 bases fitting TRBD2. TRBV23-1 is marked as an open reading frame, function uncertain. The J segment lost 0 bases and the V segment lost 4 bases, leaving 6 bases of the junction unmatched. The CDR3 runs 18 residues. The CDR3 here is CASSLGTSGSESTDTQYF. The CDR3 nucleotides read TGCGCCAGCAGTCTCGGGACTAGCGGGAGTGAGAGCACAGATACGCAGTATTTT.

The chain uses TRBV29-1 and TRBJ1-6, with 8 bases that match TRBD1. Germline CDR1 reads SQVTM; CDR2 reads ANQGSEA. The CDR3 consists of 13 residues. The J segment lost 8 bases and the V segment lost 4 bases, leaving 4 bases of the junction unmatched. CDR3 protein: CSVGDRGDSPLHF. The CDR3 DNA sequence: TGCAGCGTTGGAGACAGGGGAGATTCACCCCTCCACTTT.

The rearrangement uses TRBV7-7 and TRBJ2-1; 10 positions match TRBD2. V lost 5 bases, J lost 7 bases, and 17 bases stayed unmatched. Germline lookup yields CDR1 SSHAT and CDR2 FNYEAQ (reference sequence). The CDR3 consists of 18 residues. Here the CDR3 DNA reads TGTGCCAGCAGCCCCCGGCTAGCGGGAGAACCGGGACGGAATGAGCAGTTCTTC. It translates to CASSPRLAGEPGRNEQFF.

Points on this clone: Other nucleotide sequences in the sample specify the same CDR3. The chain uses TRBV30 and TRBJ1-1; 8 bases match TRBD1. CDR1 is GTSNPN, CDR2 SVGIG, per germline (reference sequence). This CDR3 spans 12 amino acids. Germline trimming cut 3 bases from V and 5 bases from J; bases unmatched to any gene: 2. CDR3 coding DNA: TGTGCCTGGAGCGGGACAGGAACTGAAGCTTTCTTT. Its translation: CAWSGTGTEAFF.

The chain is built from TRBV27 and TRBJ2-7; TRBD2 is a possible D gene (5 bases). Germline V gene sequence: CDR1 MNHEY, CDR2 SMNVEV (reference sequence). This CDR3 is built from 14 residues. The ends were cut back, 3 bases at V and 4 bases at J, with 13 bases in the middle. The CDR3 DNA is TGTGCCAGCAGTTTTCGGACTTTCCCTTACGAGCAGTACTTC. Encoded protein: CASSFRTFPYEQYF.

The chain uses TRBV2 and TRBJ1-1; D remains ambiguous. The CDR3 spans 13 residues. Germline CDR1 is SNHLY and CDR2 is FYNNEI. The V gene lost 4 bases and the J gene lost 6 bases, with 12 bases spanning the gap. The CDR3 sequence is CASSAGRVAEAFF. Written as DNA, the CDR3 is TGTGCCAGCAGTGCGGGGAGGGTCGCTGAAGCTTTCTTT.

The CDR3 protein is CASSLVGAGGVQETQYF. CDR3 bases: TGCGCCAGCAGCTTGGTTGGGGCAGGGGGCGTTCAAGAGACCCAGTACTTC. The V and J genes are TRBV5-1 and TRBJ2-5; 8 bases match TRBD1. The germline gives CDR1 SGHRS, CDR2 YFSETQ. Trimming cost V 0 bases and J 2 bases; bases outside gene matches: 9. The CDR3 runs to 17 residues.

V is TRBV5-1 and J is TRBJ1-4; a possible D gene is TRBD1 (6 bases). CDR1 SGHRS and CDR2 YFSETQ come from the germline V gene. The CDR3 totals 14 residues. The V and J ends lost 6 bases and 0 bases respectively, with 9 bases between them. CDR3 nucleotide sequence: TGCGCCAGCAAAAGGACAGCAACTAATGAAAAACTGTTTTTT. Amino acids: CASKRTATNEKLFF.

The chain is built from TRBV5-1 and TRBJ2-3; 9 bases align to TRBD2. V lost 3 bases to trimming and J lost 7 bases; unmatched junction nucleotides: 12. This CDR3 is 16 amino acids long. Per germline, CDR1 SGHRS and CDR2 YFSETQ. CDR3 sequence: CASSWDGGGAVNTQYF. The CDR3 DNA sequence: TGCGCCAGCAGCTGGGATGGCGGGGGGGCCGTGAATACGCAGTATTTT.

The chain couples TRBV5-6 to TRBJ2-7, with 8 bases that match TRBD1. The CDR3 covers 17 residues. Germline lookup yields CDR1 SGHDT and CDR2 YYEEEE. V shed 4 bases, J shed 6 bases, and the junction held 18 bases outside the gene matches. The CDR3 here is CASSGRTGTGYSGEQYF. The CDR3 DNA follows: TGTGCCAGCAGCGGACGAACCGGGACAGGTTACTCTGGCGAGCAGTACTTC.

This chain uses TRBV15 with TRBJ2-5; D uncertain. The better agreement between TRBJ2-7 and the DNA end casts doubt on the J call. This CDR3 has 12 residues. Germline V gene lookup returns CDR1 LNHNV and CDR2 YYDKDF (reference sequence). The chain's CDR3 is CARKVRNYEQYF. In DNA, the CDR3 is TGTGCCCGTAAGGTGAGGAACTACGAGCAGTACTTC.

DNA of the CDR3: TGTGCCAGCAGCCAATTGACTAGCGGGGGGTTCTTCTCCTACAATGAGCAGTTCTTC. It encodes CASSQLTSGGFFSYNEQFF. The rearrangement links TRBV7-6 to TRBJ2-1, with 13 bases matching TRBD2. J lost 0 bases, V lost 5 bases, and 10 bases had no gene match. The CDR3 length is 19 residues. Germline V gene sequence: CDR1 SGHVS, CDR2 FNYEAQ.

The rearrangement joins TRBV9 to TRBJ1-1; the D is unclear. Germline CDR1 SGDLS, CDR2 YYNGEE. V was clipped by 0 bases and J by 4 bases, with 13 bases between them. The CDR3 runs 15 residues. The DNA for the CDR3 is TGTGCCAGCAGCGTAGGGGCGGAGGTTCTCACTGAAGCTTTCTTT. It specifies CASSVGAEVLTEAFF. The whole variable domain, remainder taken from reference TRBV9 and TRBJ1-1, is DSGVTQTPKHLITATGQRVTLRCSPRSGDLSVYWYQQSLDQGLQFLIQYYNGEERAKGNILERFSAQQFPDLHSELNLSSLELGDSALYFCASSVGAEVLTEAFFGQGTRLTVV.

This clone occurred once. CDR3: CAISFTGDSEAFF. CDR3 nucleotide sequence: TGTGCCATCAGTTTCACAGGGGATAGTGAAGCTTTCTTT. V usage is TRBV10-3 and J usage is TRBJ1-1; the match to TRBD1 covers 7 bases. The ends lost 5 bases at V and 7 bases at J; junction bases unmatched: 7. CDR3 length: 13 residues. Per the germline V gene, CDR1 is ENHRY and CDR2 is SYGVKD.

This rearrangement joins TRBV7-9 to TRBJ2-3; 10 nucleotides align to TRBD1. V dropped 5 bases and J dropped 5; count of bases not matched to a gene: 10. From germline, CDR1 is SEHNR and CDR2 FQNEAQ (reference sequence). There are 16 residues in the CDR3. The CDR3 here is CASSQPTGTGVDTQYF. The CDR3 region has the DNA TGTGCCAGCAGCCAACCCACCGGGACAGGGGTAGATACGCAGTATTTT.

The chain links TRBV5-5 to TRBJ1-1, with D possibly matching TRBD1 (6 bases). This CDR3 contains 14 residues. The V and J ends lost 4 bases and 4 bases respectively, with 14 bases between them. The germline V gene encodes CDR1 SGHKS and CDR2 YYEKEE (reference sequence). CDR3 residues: CASSGLMGATEAFF. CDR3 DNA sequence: TGTGCCAGCAGCGGTTTAATGGGGGCCACTGAAGCTTTCTTT.